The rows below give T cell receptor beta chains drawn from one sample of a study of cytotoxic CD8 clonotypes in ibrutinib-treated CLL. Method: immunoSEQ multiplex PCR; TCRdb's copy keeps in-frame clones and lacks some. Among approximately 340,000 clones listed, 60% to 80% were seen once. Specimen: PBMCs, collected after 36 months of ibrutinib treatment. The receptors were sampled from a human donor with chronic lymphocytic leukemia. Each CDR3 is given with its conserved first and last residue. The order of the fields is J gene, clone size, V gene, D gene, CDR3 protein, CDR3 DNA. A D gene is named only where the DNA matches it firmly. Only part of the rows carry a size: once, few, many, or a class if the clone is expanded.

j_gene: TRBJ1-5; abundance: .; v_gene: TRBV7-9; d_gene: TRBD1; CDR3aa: CASSAEGQGGQPQHF; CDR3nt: TGTGCCAGCAGCGCAGAGGGACAGGGAGGTCAGCCCCAGCATTTT
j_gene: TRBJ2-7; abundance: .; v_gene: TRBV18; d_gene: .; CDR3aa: CASSRRGTVVHYEQYF; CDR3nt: TGTGCCAGCTCACGACGCGGGACAGTAGTACACTACGAGCAGTACTTC
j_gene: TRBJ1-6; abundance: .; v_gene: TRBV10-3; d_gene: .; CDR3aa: CAISEREHYNSPLHF; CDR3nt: TGTGCCATCAGTGAGCGGGAGCACTATAATTCACCCCTCCACTTT
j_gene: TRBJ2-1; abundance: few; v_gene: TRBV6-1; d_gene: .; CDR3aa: CASSANRDEQFF; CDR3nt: TGTGCCAGCAGTGCCAATAGGGATGAGCAGTTCTTC
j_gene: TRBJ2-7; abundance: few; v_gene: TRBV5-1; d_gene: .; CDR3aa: CASSLRGMTYEQYF; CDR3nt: TGCGCCAGCAGCTTGCGGGGGATGACCTACGAGCAGTACTTC
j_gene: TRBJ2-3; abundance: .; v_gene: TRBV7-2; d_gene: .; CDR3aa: CASSLGSGTSDTQYF; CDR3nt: TGTGCCAGCAGCTTAGGGTCGGGCACGAGCGATACGCAGTATTTT
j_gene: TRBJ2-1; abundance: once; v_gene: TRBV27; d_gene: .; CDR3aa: CASSLGRTADEQFF; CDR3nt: TGTGCCAGCAGTTTGGGGAGGACCGCCGATGAGCAGTTCTTC
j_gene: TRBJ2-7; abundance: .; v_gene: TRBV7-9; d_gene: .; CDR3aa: CASSLTPEGSEQYF; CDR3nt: TGTGCCAGCAGCTTAACGCCAGAAGGATCCGAGCAGTACTTC
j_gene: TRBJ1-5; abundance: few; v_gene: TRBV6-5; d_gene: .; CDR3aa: CASSYGQGNQPQHF; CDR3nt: TGTGCCAGCAGTTACGGGCAGGGCAATCAGCCCCAGCATTTT
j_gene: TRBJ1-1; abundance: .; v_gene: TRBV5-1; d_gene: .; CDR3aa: CASSLEPAGSRAEAFF; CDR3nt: TGCGCCAGCAGCTTGGAGCCCGCAGGGAGTCGGGCTGAAGCTTTCTTT
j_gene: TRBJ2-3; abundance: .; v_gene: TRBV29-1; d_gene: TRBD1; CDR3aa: CSGTSGTDATDTQYF; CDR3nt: TGCAGCGGGACCTCCGGGACAGACGCAACAGATACGCAGTATTTT
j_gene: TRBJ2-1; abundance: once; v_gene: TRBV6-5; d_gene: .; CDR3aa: CASSTGSYNEQFF; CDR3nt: TGTGCCAGCAGTACGGGCTCCTACAATGAGCAGTTCTTC
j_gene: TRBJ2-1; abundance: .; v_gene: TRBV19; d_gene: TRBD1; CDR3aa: CASSPLDRLNEQFF; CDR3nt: TGTGCCAGTAGTCCCCTGGACAGGCTCAATGAGCAGTTCTTC
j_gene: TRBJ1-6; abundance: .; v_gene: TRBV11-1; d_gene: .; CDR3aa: CASSRLGSPLHF; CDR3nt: TGTGCCAGCAGCCGATTAGGTTCACCCCTCCACTTT
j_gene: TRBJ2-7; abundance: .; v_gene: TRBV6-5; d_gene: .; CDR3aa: CASSYSRLGNEQYF; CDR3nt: TGTGCCAGCAGTTACTCGAGGTTGGGTAACGAGCAGTACTTC
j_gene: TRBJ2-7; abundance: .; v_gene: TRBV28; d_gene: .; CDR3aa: CASRRAYEQYF; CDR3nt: TGTGCCAGCAGGAGAGCGTACGAGCAGTACTTC
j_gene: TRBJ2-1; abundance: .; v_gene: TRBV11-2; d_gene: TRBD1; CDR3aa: CASSNDRVSNEQFF; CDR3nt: TGTGCCAGCAGCAACGACAGGGTATCCAATGAGCAGTTCTTC
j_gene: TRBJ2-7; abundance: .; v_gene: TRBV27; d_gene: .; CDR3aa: CASRPQSDRTYEQYF; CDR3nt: TGTGCCAGCCGCCCTCAGTCAGACAGAACCTACGAGCAGTACTTC
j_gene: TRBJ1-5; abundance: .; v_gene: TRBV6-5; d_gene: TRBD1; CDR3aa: CASRRGGVDQPQHF; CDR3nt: TGTGCCAGCAGGCGAGGGGGCGTCGATCAGCCCCAGCATTTT
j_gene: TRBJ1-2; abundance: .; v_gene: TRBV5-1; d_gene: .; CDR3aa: CASSQGDGYTF; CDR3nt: TGCGCCAGCAGCCAGGGCGATGGCTACACCTTC
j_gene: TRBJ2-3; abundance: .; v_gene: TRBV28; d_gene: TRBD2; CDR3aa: CASTMRLAGTSTDTQYF; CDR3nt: TGTGCCAGCACCATGCGACTAGCGGGAACTAGCACAGATACGCAGTATTTT
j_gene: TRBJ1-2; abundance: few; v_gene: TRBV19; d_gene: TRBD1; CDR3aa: CASSRDRGVYGYTF; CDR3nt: TGTGCCAGTAGTCGGGACAGGGGTGTCTATGGCTACACCTTC
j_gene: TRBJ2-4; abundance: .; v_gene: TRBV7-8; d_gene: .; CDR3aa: CASSLGPGNIQYF; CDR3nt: TGTGCCAGCAGCTTGGGACCGGGAAACATTCAGTACTTC
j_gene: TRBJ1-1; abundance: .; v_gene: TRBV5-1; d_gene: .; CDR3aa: CASSSTSHFRGSTEAFF; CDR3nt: TGCGCCAGCAGCTCGACAAGCCATTTTAGGGGATCCACTGAAGCTTTCTTT
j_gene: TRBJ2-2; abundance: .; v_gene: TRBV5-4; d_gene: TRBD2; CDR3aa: CASSLGPGGTTGELFF; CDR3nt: TGTGCCAGCAGCTTGGGACCGGGAGGGACCACCGGGGAGCTGTTTTTT
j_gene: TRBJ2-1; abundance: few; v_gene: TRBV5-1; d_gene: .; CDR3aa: CAIRGGGNEQFF; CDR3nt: TGCGCCATAAGGGGTGGGGGCAATGAGCAGTTCTTC
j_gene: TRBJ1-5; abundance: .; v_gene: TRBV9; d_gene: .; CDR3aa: CASSVDATNQPQHF; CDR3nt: TGTGCCAGCAGCGTAGATGCCACCAATCAGCCCCAGCATTTT
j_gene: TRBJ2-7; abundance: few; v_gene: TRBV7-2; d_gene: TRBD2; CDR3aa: CASSLGPGLAYEQYF; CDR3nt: TGTGCCAGCAGCTTAGGGCCGGGACTAGCCTACGAGCAGTACTTC
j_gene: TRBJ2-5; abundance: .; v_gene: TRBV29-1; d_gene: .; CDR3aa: CSVEGGTRETQYF; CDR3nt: TGCAGCGTTGAAGGGGGGACAAGAGAGACCCAGTACTTC
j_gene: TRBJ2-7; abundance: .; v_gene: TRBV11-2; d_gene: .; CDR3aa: CASRGEGPRLSEQYF; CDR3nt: TGTGCCAGCAGAGGCGAGGGGCCGAGACTATCCGAGCAGTACTTC
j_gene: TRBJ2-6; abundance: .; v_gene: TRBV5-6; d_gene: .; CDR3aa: CASSLVHRAGANVLTF; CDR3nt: TGTGCCAGCAGCTTGGTTCACAGGGCTGGGGCCAACGTCCTGACTTTC
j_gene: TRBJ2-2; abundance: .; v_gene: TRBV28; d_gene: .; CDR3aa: CASSPLRVLGTGELFF; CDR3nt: TGTGCCAGCAGCCCACTCCGGGTATTGGGCACCGGGGAGCTGTTTTTT
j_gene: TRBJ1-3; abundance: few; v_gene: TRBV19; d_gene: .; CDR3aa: CASSPRRGQSGNTIYF; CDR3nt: TGTGCCAGTAGTCCTCGTAGAGGGCAGTCTGGAAACACCATATATTTT
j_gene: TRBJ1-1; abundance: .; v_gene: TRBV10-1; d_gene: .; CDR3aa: CASSESSNTEAFF; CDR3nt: TGCGCCAGCAGTGAGTCGTCGAACACTGAAGCTTTCTTT
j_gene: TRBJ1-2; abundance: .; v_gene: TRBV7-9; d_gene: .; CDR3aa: CASSYEPGRRTYGYTF; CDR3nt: TGTGCCAGCAGCTATGAACCGGGACGGAGGACGTATGGCTACACCTTC
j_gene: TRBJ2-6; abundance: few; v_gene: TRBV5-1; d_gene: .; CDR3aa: CASSLGGGGGSSGANVLTF; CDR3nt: TGCGCCAGCAGCCTGGGGGGCGGAGGGGGCAGCTCTGGGGCCAACGTCCTGACTTTC
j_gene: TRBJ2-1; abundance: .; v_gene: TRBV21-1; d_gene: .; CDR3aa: CASTPKAVRLTGTGGFNEQFF; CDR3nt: TGTGCCAGCACCCCAAAAGCGGTCCGTCTTACCGGGACAGGGGGCTTCAATGAGCAGTTCTTC
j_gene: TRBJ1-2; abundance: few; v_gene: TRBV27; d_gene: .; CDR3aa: CASTAGPNYGYTF; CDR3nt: TGTGCCAGCACCGCGGGACCTAACTATGGCTACACCTTC
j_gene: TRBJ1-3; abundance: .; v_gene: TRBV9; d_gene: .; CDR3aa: CASSIQTASSGNTIYF; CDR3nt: TGTGCCAGCAGCATTCAGACAGCAAGCTCTGGAAACACCATATATTTT
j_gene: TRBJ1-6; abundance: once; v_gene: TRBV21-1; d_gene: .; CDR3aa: CASRKRLVISPLHF; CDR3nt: TGTGCCAGCAGAAAAAGGTTAGTCATTTCACCCCTCCACTTT
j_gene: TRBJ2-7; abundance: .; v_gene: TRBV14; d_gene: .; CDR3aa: CASSQYGLTYEQYF; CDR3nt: TGTGCCAGCAGCCAATACGGCCTAACCTACGAGCAGTACTTC
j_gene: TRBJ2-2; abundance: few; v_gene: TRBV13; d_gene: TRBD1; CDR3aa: CASSAGQVHTGELFF; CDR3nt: TGTGCCAGCAGCGCGGGACAGGTCCATACCGGGGAGCTGTTTTTT
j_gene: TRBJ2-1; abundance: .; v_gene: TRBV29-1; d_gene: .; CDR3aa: CSVTHGRGVRNEQFF; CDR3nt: TGCAGCGTGACCCACGGCAGGGGTGTGCGCAATGAGCAGTTCTTC